These 14 T cell receptor beta chains were sequenced from one sample in a study of response to subunit inactivated influenza vaccine. TCRdb re-called the RT-PCR reads through MiXCR, storing one row per CDR3 protein. The sample records about 780,000 distinct CDR3 sequences, less than 20% being singletons. The sample consisted of PBMCs from blood, taken more than 4 days after vaccination. These receptors originate from a man aged 45 to 65 who received an inactivated influenza vaccine.

This clonotype showed up just a few times. The chain is built from TRBV29-1 and TRBJ2-1; D gene ambiguous. The V end lost 6 bases, the J end lost 2 bases, and 14 bases lay between the germline ends. The length of the CDR3 is 14 residues. Per germline, CDR1 SQVTM and CDR2 ANQGSEA. The CDR3 protein is CSVGWTATYNEQFF. As DNA, the CDR3 is TGCAGCGTGGGGTGGACGGCTACCTACAATGAGCAGTTCTTC.

The table lists this clonotype with a few counts. CDR3 DNA: TGTGCCAGCAGTTCACCGACTAGCGGGGGCACAGATACGCAGTATTTT. It is translated as CASSSPTSGGTDTQYF. V is TRBV6-2 or TRBV6-3 and J is TRBJ2-3, with 11 bases matching TRBD2. CDR3 length: 16 residues. Per germline, CDR1 MNHEY and CDR2 SVGEGT. Trimming at V came to 4 bases and at J to 1 base, leaving 4 bases not matched to a gene.

This clonotype has more than one count but fewer than ten. The chain recombines TRBV4-1 with TRBJ1-2, with TRBD1 matching over 7 bases. V lost 2 bases, J lost 3 bases, and 6 bases stayed unmatched. Germline CDR1 MGHRA, CDR2 YSYEKL. The CDR3 consists of 15 residues. CDR3 DNA sequence: TGCGCCAGCAGCCAAACAACAGGGGATGACTATGGCTACACCTTC. It is translated as CASSQTTGDDYGYTF.

The rearrangement joins TRBV20-1 to TRBJ2-1; TRBD2 matches 10 bases. Germline-derived CDR1 and CDR2 are DFQATT and SNEGSKA (reference sequence). Germline trimming cut 1 base from V and 7 bases from J; bases unmatched to any gene: 22. This CDR3 is 20 amino acids long. The CDR3 DNA follows: TGCAGTGCTAGAGCGTCTAGCGGGAGTGTGAGCCAGGCATATTGGAATGAGCAGTTCTTC. Translating gives CSARASSGSVSQAYWNEQFF.

The chain links TRBV18 to TRBJ2-7; D not resolved. From germline, CDR1 is KGHSH and CDR2 LQKENI. Trimming stripped 3 bases from V and 1 base from J, with 10 bases between. There are 14 residues in the CDR3. The CDR3: CASSPVRPSYEQYF. The CDR3 nucleotides read TGTGCCAGCTCACCTGTGCGCCCGTCCTACGAGCAGTACTTC.

This clonotype was seen a few times. The gene calls are TRBV15 and TRBJ2-3; weak D call: TRBD2 (5 bases). CDR3 length: 13 amino acids. Germline lookup yields CDR1 LNHNV and CDR2 YYDKDF (reference sequence). V dropped 2 bases and J dropped 6 bases, with 9 bases sitting between them. CDR3 nucleotide sequence: TGTGCCACCAGCAGACCCCCGGGGGATACGCAGTATTTT. It specifies CATSRPPGDTQYF.

This clonotype was counted at least ten times. The V call is TRBV5-1, the J call TRBJ2-5; a weak D match, TRBD2 (5 bases). Trimming cost V 0 bases and J 2 bases, with 11 bases left between them. This CDR3 is built from 15 residues. CDR1 is SGHRS, CDR2 YFSETQ, per germline. The CDR3 coding sequence is TGCGCCAGCAGCTTGGCCCAGCCGGGACAAGAGACCCAGTACTTC. This encodes CASSLAQPGQETQYF.

V is TRBV13 and J is TRBJ2-2, with 10 bases fitting TRBD2. Germline V gene lookup returns CDR1 PRHDT and CDR2 FYEKMQ (reference sequence). The CDR3 spans 18 residues. V was pared by 2 bases and J by 4 bases, with 10 bases of the junction left unmatched. The CDR3 DNA sequence: TGTGCCAGCAGCTTAAGGCTAGCGGGAGACCTAGGCACCGGGGAGCTGTTTTTT. Its translation: CASSLRLAGDLGTGELFF.

This clonotype was picked up a small number of times. The rearrangement joins TRBV6-2 or TRBV6-3 to TRBJ2-1; 12 nucleotides line up with TRBD2. This CDR3 comprises 18 residues. Germline loops: CDR1 MNHEY, CDR2 SVGEGT. Unmatched junction bases numbered 12, after V lost 6 bases and J lost 3 bases. CDR3 sequence reads: CASRTGTSGFHLYNEQFF. The CDR3 DNA is TGTGCCAGCAGGACCGGGACTAGCGGGTTTCACCTCTACAATGAGCAGTTCTTC.

Only a few counts were recorded for this clonotype. V is TRBV9 and J is TRBJ2-1; weak D call: TRBD2 (6 bases). CDR1 is SGDLS, CDR2 YYNGEE, per germline. CDR3 size: 14 residues. Trimming left V 0 bases short and J 9 bases short, with 13 bases between. DNA for the CDR3: TGTGCCAGCAGCGTAGGAGGAGGGATCAGTGAGCAGTTCTTC. It yields the protein CASSVGGGISEQFF.

This clonotype was picked up a small number of times. The chain links TRBV9 to TRBJ1-6; D gene ambiguous. This CDR3 contains 14 residues. The ends were cut back, 5 bases at V and 2 bases at J, with 8 bases in the middle. Germline CDR1 reads SGDLS; CDR2 reads YYNGEE. CDR3 loop: CASSLAPYNSPLHF. The CDR3 nucleotides read TGTGCCAGCAGTTTGGCCCCCTATAATTCACCCCTCCACTTT.

This clonotype has just a few counts. V gene TRBV20-1 combines with J gene TRBJ2-5; the D gene is possibly TRBD2 (5 bases). CDR3 length equals 11 residues. CDR1 is DFQATT and CDR2 is SNEGSKA in the germline V gene (reference sequence). V lost 4 bases and J lost 5, with 8 bases in between. The CDR3 protein is CSANGVETQYF. The DNA for the CDR3 is TGCAGTGCTAACGGGGTTGAGACCCAGTACTTC.

This clonotype was counted many times. The chain combines TRBV11-2 with TRBJ2-7; 10 bases map to TRBD1. V shed 3 bases, J shed 1 base, and the junction held 3 bases outside the gene matches. CDR3 length: 15 residues. The germline CDR1 and CDR2 sequences are SGHAT and FQNNGV. The CDR3 spells CASSFGQGGSYEQYF. CDR3 nucleotide sequence: TGTGCCAGCAGCTTTGGACAGGGGGGTTCCTACGAGCAGTACTTC.

V and J are TRBV4-1 and TRBJ2-7; 10 bases align to TRBD2. Germline-derived CDR1 and CDR2 are MGHRA and YSYEKL. Trimming at V came to 0 bases and at J to 2 bases, leaving 7 bases not matched to a gene. The CDR3 covers 17 residues. This CDR3 is CASSQEHGTSEAYEQYF. The DNA for the CDR3 is TGCGCCAGCAGCCAAGAGCACGGGACTAGCGAGGCCTACGAGCAGTACTTC.